A single TCR beta chain is shown here with its context. This entry comes from a study of cytomegalovirus exposure and HLA in healthy donors. Amplification used 60 Vbeta primers and 13 Jbeta primers. The repertoire was sequenced with immunoSEQ multiplex PCR; TCRdb's copy has only in-frame clones and lacks some. Here the sample spans about 160,000 clones, around four fifths being singletons. V was shortened by 5 bases and J by 6 bases, with 14 bases between the two germline ends. CDR3 size: 14 residues. Germline assignment: CDR1 LNHNV and CDR2 YYDKDF (reference sequence). Sequencing was performed on PBMCs. The clonotype originates from a man aged 30-40 years in good health and CMV-seronegative. This chain connects TRBV15 to TRBJ1-5, with D tentatively TRBD1 (6 bases). The CDR3 region is CATSLLSGAQPQHF. The CDR3 DNA reads TGTGCCACCAGCTTGTTGTCAGGGGCTCAGCCCCAGCATTTT. The full variable domain, rest sourced from reference TRBV15 and TRBJ1-5, is DAMVIQNPRYQVTQFGKPVTLSCSQTLNHNVMYWYQQKSSQAPKLLFHYYDKDFNNEADTPDNFQSRRPNTSFCFLDIRSPGLGDTAMYLCATSLLSGAQPQHFGDGTRLSIL.